This T cell receptor beta chain was identified during a study of shared clonotypes between healthy human individuals. Findings and limits, study-wide: In this cohort, only blood was sampled, and tissue repertoires likely differ. For naive CD4 cells, around 5% of clonotypes were shared across a few donors.

Germline lookup yields CDR1 MNHNS and CDR2 SASEGT. This CDR3 spans 15 amino acids. Germline trimming cut 10 bases from V and 1 base from J; bases unmatched to any gene: 7. Comments on this clone: The antigen is not known.

This was a deep-level run. Produced via immunoSEQ multiplex PCR; TCRdb's table is partial and in-frame only. The sample has 1.5 million to 2.5 million clones, approximately 94% seen once. CD45RO-negative CD8 cells positively selected for CCR7 made up the naive population, which excluded terminally differentiated effector memory CD45RA+ cells. The rearrangement uses TRBV6-1 and TRBJ1-6, with 7 bases matching TRBD1. This receptor was identified in a man aged 18 to 30 in good health. The specimen sequenced was naive CD8+ T cells sorted from blood. CDR3 loop: CATTGVESYNSPLHF. DNA for the CDR3: TGTGCCACAACAGGGGTTGAGTCCTATAATTCACCCCTCCACTTT.